Each of the 27 T cell receptor beta chains below was sequenced from the same sample in a study of cytomegalovirus exposure and HLA in healthy donors. Primers: 60 Vbeta forward and 13 Jbeta reverse. Data came from immunoSEQ multiplex PCR; TCRdb stores just in-frame clones and leaves some out. The sample contains about 90,000 clones, 65% to 85% of which appear only once. Sequenced material: PBMCs. The receptor source for this set is a man between 18 and 35 years old in good health and CMV-seronegative.

The rearrangement joins TRBV18 to TRBJ2-7; 7 bases fit TRBD1. V was pared by 3 bases and J by 3 bases, with 8 bases of the junction left unmatched. This CDR3 has 15 residues. The germline CDR1 and CDR2 sequences are KGHSH and LQKENI. In DNA, the CDR3 is TGTGCCAGCTCACCTTACACAGGGGCCGGCTACGAGCAGTACTTC. The encoded protein is CASSPYTGAGYEQYF.

The DNA of the CDR3 is TGTGCCTGGAGTCTTTGGACAGAGTATAACACTGAAGCTTTCTTT. Its translation is CAWSLWTEYNTEAFF. The chain recombines TRBV30 with TRBJ1-1, with D perhaps matching TRBD1 (6 bases). V lost 2 bases to trimming and J lost 2 bases, with 15 bases between them. Germline V lookup: CDR1 GTSNPN, CDR2 SVGIG (reference sequence). The CDR3 runs 15 residues.

The rearrangement joins TRBV9 to TRBJ1-2, with D perhaps matching TRBD1 (6 bases). The CDR3 has 13 residues. V was pared by 7 bases and J by 8 bases, with 18 bases between. Germline assignment: CDR1 SGDLS and CDR2 YYNGEE. The chain's CDR3 is CASGGLQGHGYTF. The CDR3 nucleotides are TGTGCCAGCGGGGGTCTACAGGGTCACGGCTACACCTTC.

J is TRBJ2-7 and V is TRBV11-2, with D perhaps TRBD2 (6 bases). From germline, CDR1 is SGHAT and CDR2 FQNNGV. This CDR3 has 16 residues. The germline V and J ends were trimmed by 1 base and 1 base, with 14 bases remaining between them. The CDR3 is CASSLVGGEWSYEQYF. As DNA, the CDR3 is TGTGCCAGCAGCTTAGTGGGCGGGGAGTGGTCCTACGAGCAGTACTTC.

J is TRBJ2-7 and V is TRBV5-1; D may be TRBD1 (5 bases). Germline loops: CDR1 SGHRS, CDR2 YFSETQ. The CDR3 has 14 residues. V was shortened by 0 bases and J by 3 bases, with 10 bases between the two germline ends. CDR3 sequence (DNA): TGCGCCAGCAGCTTGGTACCTCAGGGCTACGAGCAGTACGTC. It codes for CASSLVPQGYEQYV.

This chain connects TRBV6-1 to TRBJ2-7; TRBD1 matches 7 bases. The germline CDR1 and CDR2 sequences are MNHNS and SASEGT. The CDR3 runs 13 residues. V gave up 6 bases and J gave up 6 bases; unmatched junction bases: 8. DNA for the CDR3: TGTGCCAGCAGATCGACAGGGTGGGGCGAGCAGTACTTC. It translates to CASRSTGWGEQYF.

The chain links TRBV18 to TRBJ2-5; no firm D call. The germline gives CDR1 KGHSH, CDR2 LQKENI. Between the trimmed V and J ends, which lost 1 base and 5 bases, there was a span of 14 bases. This CDR3 has 15 amino acids. CDR3 sequence (DNA): TGTGCCAGCTCACCACTGACTGGGTATGGGGAGACCCAGTACTTC. Its translation is CASSPLTGYGETQYF.

This chain links TRBV11-2 with TRBJ2-7; 10 nucleotides align to TRBD2. The V gene's germline CDR1 is SGHAT and CDR2 FQNNGV. The CDR3 is 15 amino acids. Trimming removed 5 bases from V and 2 bases from J; junction bases left unmatched: 6. The CDR3 nucleotides are TGTGCCAGCAGCCACTGGACTAGCGGCACCTACGAGCAGTACTTC. It is translated as CASSHWTSGTYEQYF.

A single count supports this clone. This chain joins TRBV30 and TRBJ1-6; D is possibly TRBD1 (5 bases). Trimming took 3 bases from V and 6 from J, leaving 18 bases between them. The CDR3 is 16 residues long. Germline values: CDR1 GTSNPN, CDR2 SVGIG (reference sequence). The CDR3 bases are TGTGCCTGGAGAGCCGGACGGGACTTATCTAATTCACCCCTCCACTTT. Translation gives CAWRAGRDLSNSPLHF.

This chain links TRBV25-1 with TRBJ1-3; D gene ambiguous. V lost 2 bases to trimming and J lost 4 bases, with 3 bases between them. Looked up from germline, CDR1 is MGHDK and CDR2 is SYGVNS. This CDR3 has 12 residues. CDR3 residues: CASSELGNTIYF. The CDR3, as DNA: TGTGCCAGCAGTGAACTAGGAAACACCATATATTTT.

The V gene is TRBV30, the J gene TRBJ1-4, with D unresolved. Trimming took 0 bases from V and 8 from J, leaving 16 bases between them. CDR1 is GTSNPN and CDR2 is SVGIG in the germline V gene (reference sequence). The CDR3 consists of 15 residues. CDR3 DNA: TGTGCCTGGAGTGTTTCTTCAAGAGGTCGAGAAAAACTGTTTTTT. Residues: CAWSVSSRGREKLFF. Supplemented by reference TRBV30 and TRBJ1-4, the full variable domain reads SQTIHQWPATLVQPVGSPLSLECTVEGTSNPNLYWYRQAAGRGLQLLFYSVGIGQISSEVPQNLSASRPQDRQFILSSKKLLLSDSGFYLCAWSVSSRGREKLFFGSGTQLSVL.

This clone is a singleton in its sample. The chain is built from TRBV28 and TRBJ2-1; 8 positions agree with TRBD1. Trimming at V came to 3 bases and at J to 8 bases, leaving 6 bases not matched to a gene. Germline loops: CDR1 MDHEN, CDR2 SYDVKM. CDR3 length: 14 amino acids. CDR3 sequence (DNA): TGTGCCAGCAGTTTGAGGACAGGGCTCGATGAGCAGTTCTTC. It is translated as CASSLRTGLDEQFF. Full variable domain (remainder filled in from reference TRBV28 and TRBJ2-1): DVKVTQSSRYLVKRTGEKVFLECVQDMDHENMFWYRQDPGLGLRLIYFSYDVKMKEKGDIPEGYSVSREKKERFSLILESASTNQTSMYLCASSLRTGLDEQFFGPGTRLTVL.

V and J are TRBV7-2 and TRBJ2-2; 7 bases align to TRBD1. Germline V gene lookup returns CDR1 SGHTA and CDR2 FQGNSA. The J segment lost 7 bases and the V segment lost 5 bases, leaving 7 bases of the junction unmatched. The CDR3 is 14 residues long. Written as DNA, the CDR3 is TGTGCCAGCAGCCCCGGGACAGCCAACGGGGAGCTGTTTTTT. Translated: CASSPGTANGELFF.

This clone appeared once. This chain links TRBV5-4 with TRBJ1-4; 8 bases map to TRBD1. Germline V CDR1 and CDR2: SGHNT, YYREEE (reference sequence). The CDR3 loop spans 18 amino acids. The trim removed 0 bases at V and 0 bases at J, leaving 7 bases unmatched. Here the CDR3 reads CASSLGGTGLATNEKLFF. CDR3 DNA sequence: TGTGCCAGCAGCTTGGGAGGGACAGGACTTGCAACTAATGAAAAACTGTTTTTT.

Comments on this clone: Within the sample, other DNA sequences also encode this same CDR3. This chain joins TRBV29-1 and TRBJ1-1; perhaps TRBD1 as D (6 bases). V was clipped by 6 bases and J by 3 bases, with 20 bases between them. Germline CDR1 is SQVTM and CDR2 is ANQGSEA. This CDR3 spans 15 amino acids. The CDR3 nucleotides read TGCAGCGTCGACCTGACGGGGGGCGAGGACACTGAAGCTTTCTTT. Protein: CSVDLTGGEDTEAFF.

The chain uses TRBV7-8 and TRBJ2-5; a weak D match, TRBD1 (5 bases). V dropped 4 bases and J dropped 5 bases, with 14 bases sitting between them. Looked up from germline, CDR1 is SGHVS and CDR2 is FQNEAQ. This CDR3 spans 14 amino acids. In DNA, the CDR3 is TGTGCCAGCAGCTACAGGTTGAGAGGCGAGACCCAGTACTTC. It is translated as CASSYRLRGETQYF.

The CDR3 sequence: CASKGYPGTGELFF. CDR3 sequence (DNA): TGTGCCAGCAAGGGGTATCCGGGCACCGGGGAGCTGTTTTTT. This chain joins TRBV6-5 and TRBJ2-2, with TRBD1 as a possible D gene (5 bases). Germline values: CDR1 MNHEY, CDR2 SVGAGI. Deletions cut 7 bases from V and 4 bases from J, with 13 bases between. The CDR3 covers 14 residues.

The chain joins TRBV30 to TRBJ1-5; 8 nucleotides agree with TRBD1. Germline V lookup: CDR1 GTSNPN, CDR2 SVGIG (reference sequence). Trimming took 8 bases from V and 6 from J; bases not matched to a gene: 3. The CDR3 has 11 amino acids. The CDR3 sequence is CAGTGGQPQHF. CDR3 nucleotides: TGTGCCGGGACAGGAGGTCAGCCCCAGCATTTT.

The chain carries TRBV5-1 and TRBJ2-3; 8 positions agree with TRBD2. Germline CDR1 SGHRS, CDR2 YFSETQ. V lost 0 bases and J lost 3; bases outside the gene matches: 3. The CDR3 is made up of 15 amino acids. The CDR3 sequence is CASSLGAGETDTQYF. CDR3 nucleotide sequence: TGCGCCAGCAGCTTGGGAGCGGGAGAGACAGATACGCAGTATTTT.

This clone has more than one count but fewer than ten. V is TRBV28 and J is TRBJ1-1; D remains ambiguous. Trimming removed 1 base from V and 8 bases from J, with 5 bases in between. Per the germline V gene, CDR1 is MDHEN and CDR2 is SYDVKM. This CDR3 comprises 11 residues. The CDR3 here is CASSLYGEAFF. For the CDR3, the DNA is TGTGCCAGCAGTTTATACGGGGAAGCTTTCTTT.

The sample holds a few counts of this clone. The CDR3 sequence is CASSLDGTGDPRAFF. The CDR3 region has the DNA TGCGCCAGCAGCCTTGATGGGACAGGGGACCCGCGAGCTTTCTTT. The rearrangement uses TRBV5-1 and TRBJ1-1; 10 bases agree with TRBD1. Looked up from germline, CDR1 is SGHRS and CDR2 is YFSETQ. CDR3 length: 15 amino acids. V lost 4 bases and J lost 10; bases outside the gene matches: 13.

The chain couples TRBV10-3 to TRBJ2-5, with a possible D match to TRBD2 (6 bases). CDR1 ENHRY and CDR2 SYGVKD come from the germline V gene. The CDR3 extends over 13 amino acids. Trimming removed 5 bases from V and 0 bases from J, with 7 bases in between. CDR3 loop: CAISRDYQETQYF. In nucleotides, the CDR3 is TGTGCCATCAGTCGGGACTACCAAGAGACCCAGTACTTC.

The rearrangement links TRBV6-1 to TRBJ1-2; 8 bases match TRBD1. The CDR3 runs 14 residues. Per the germline V gene, CDR1 is MNHNS and CDR2 is SASEGT. V was pared by 7 bases and J by 4 bases, with 8 bases of the junction left unmatched. In DNA, the CDR3 is TGTGCCAGCACCGCGGACAGGGCGGGCTATGGCTACACCTTC. Translated, it gives CASTADRAGYGYTF.

This chain connects TRBV4-1 to TRBJ1-2; 9 bases align to TRBD1. The J segment lost 4 bases and the V segment lost 3 bases, leaving 9 bases of the junction unmatched. The germline V gene has CDR1 MGHRA and CDR2 YSYEKL. This CDR3 is 16 amino acids long. The CDR3: CASSQPDRDRVYGYTF. The CDR3 coding sequence is TGCGCCAGCAGCCAGCCCGACCGGGACAGGGTCTATGGCTACACCTTC.

The rearrangement joins TRBV28 to TRBJ2-7; 8 nucleotides line up with TRBD2. The V gene's germline CDR1 is MDHEN and CDR2 SYDVKM. CDR3 length equals 12 residues. V lost 9 bases to trimming and J lost 2 bases; unmatched junction nucleotides: 3. This chain's CDR3 is CASGLAAYEQYF. CDR3 DNA sequence: TGTGCCAGTGGACTAGCAGCCTACGAGCAGTACTTC.

The chain joins TRBV6-1 to TRBJ1-2, with TRBD1 matching over 8 bases. J gave up 2 bases and V 5 bases, and 1 base lay outside the gene matches. There are 13 residues in the CDR3. Germline CDR1 MNHNS, CDR2 SASEGT. The CDR3 protein is CASSNRGNYGYTF. In DNA form, the CDR3 reads TGTGCCAGCAGTAACAGGGGGAACTATGGCTACACCTTC.

Here the CDR3 reads CASSAAGIHEQYF. Written as DNA, the CDR3 is TGTGCCAGCAGTGCTGCAGGGATCCACGAGCAGTACTTC. This chain links TRBV25-1 with TRBJ2-7, with D possibly being TRBD1 (5 bases). The CDR3 is 13 amino acids. CDR1 MGHDK and CDR2 SYGVNS come from the germline V gene. The V gene lost 4 bases and the J gene lost 5 bases, with 12 bases spanning the gap.